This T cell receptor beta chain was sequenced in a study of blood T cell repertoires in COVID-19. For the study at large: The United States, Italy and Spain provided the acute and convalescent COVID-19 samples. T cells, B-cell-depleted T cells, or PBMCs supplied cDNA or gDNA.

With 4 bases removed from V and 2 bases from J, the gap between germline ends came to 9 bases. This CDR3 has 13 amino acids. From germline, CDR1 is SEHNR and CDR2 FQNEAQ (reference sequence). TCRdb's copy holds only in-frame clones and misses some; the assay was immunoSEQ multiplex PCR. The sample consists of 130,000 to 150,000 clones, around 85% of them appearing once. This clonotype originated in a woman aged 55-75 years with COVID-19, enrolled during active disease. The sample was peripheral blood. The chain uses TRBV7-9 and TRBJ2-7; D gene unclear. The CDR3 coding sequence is TGTGCCAGCAGCTCAGGTCTCCCCTACGAGCAGTACTTC. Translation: CASSSGLPYEQYF.